This TCR beta chain originates from a study of cytomegalovirus exposure and HLA in healthy donors. Points from the study as a whole: There were several of the most significant clusters that appeared linked to common viral pathogens in a later analysis.

This CDR3 contains 14 residues. Germline V gives CDR1 SGHDT, CDR2 YYEEEE. With V trimmed by 4 bases and J by 4 bases, 7 bases remained unmatched. The PCR made use of 60 Vbeta and 13 Jbeta primers. Data came from immunoSEQ multiplex PCR; TCRdb stores just in-frame clones and leaves some out. The sample contains roughly 190,000 clones, approximately 85% of which appear only once. Donors had nominal health at sampling but likely had unrecorded immune exposures. For this clone: Its antigen is unidentified.

This TCR derives from a woman in her late teens or twenties in good health and CMV-seronegative. The specimen sequenced was PBMCs. The chain carries TRBV5-6 and TRBJ2-7; TRBD1 agrees at 8 bases. CDR3 sequence reads: CASSTGTGGYEQYF. DNA of the CDR3: TGTGCCAGCAGCACCGGGACAGGAGGGTACGAGCAGTACTTC.